Below, one T cell receptor beta chain is given with its context. The sample belongs to a study of blood T cell repertoires in COVID-19. As for the study in general: From T cells, B-cell-depleted T cells, or PBMCs came the material, which was cDNA or gDNA.

TCRdb keeps only in-frame clones here, not all; method: immunoSEQ multiplex PCR. This table has around 70,000 clones, about 82% appearing once. Unmatched junction bases numbered 12, after V lost 3 bases and J lost 2 bases. The germline gives CDR1 MDHEN, CDR2 SYDVKM. CDR3 length: 17 residues. Sequencing used peripheral blood. The gene calls are TRBV28 and TRBJ2-7, with 8 bases matching TRBD1. The receptor was derived from a woman of 80 years or more with active or convalescent COVID-19. CDR3 in DNA: TGTGCCAGCAGTTTCTGGCAGGGGGCTTTCATAACCTACGAGCAGTACTTC. Its translation: CASSFWQGAFITYEQYF.